Listed here are 30 T cell receptor beta chains from one sample, sequenced in a study of blood T cell repertoires in COVID-19. Sequencing was performed with immunoSEQ multiplex PCR; in TCRdb, only in-frame clones are kept and a portion is missing. Among 150,000 to 200,000 clones, less than 90% were seen once, and the ten largest hold about 3.2%. Specimen: PBMCs or T cells enriched from blood (not recorded which). These receptors were collected from a woman aged 25-40 years who had been exposed to COVID-19.

The V call is TRBV7-9, the J call TRBJ2-1; weak D call: TRBD1 (5 bases). CDR1 and CDR2 from the germline V gene are SEHNR and FQNEAQ (reference sequence). Trimming cost V 4 bases and J 0 bases, with 19 bases left between them. The CDR3 extends over 18 amino acids. The CDR3 loop reads CASSSPGHVGGSYNEQFF. CDR3 bases: TGTGCCAGCAGCTCCCCCGGACACGTTGGTGGCTCCTACAATGAGCAGTTCTTC.

The chain carries TRBV9 and TRBJ2-3, with 13 nucleotides matching TRBD2. With V trimmed by 0 bases and J by 3 bases, 4 bases remained unmatched. Germline CDR1 is SGDLS and CDR2 is YYNGEE. The CDR3 length is 17 residues. DNA for the CDR3: TGTGCCAGCAGCGTAGGGACTAGCGGGGGTTTAACAGATACGCAGTATTTT. Translation gives CASSVGTSGGLTDTQYF.

This sequence joins TRBV13 and TRBJ2-7; 9 bases are a match to TRBD1. The CDR3 consists of 16 residues. The V gene end was trimmed by 6 bases and the J gene end by 3 bases; junction bases not matched to a gene: 12. Germline CDR1 and CDR2: PRHDT and FYEKMQ (reference sequence). The CDR3, as DNA: TGTGCCAGCAGTCTATCCCCGGGACAGGGCGGCTACGAGCAGTACTTC. As protein: CASSLSPGQGGYEQYF.

V and J are TRBV10-3 and TRBJ2-5; D is possibly TRBD2 (7 bases). This CDR3 is built from 13 residues. The V gene's germline CDR1 is ENHRY and CDR2 SYGVKD. V was shortened by 8 bases and J by 2 bases, with 12 bases between the two germline ends. The CDR3 protein is CAIGGGPQETQYF. CDR3 nucleotide sequence: TGTGCCATCGGGGGGGGGCCGCAAGAGACCCAGTACTTC.

The CDR3 protein is CASSATGTGELFF. The CDR3 DNA reads as TGTGCCAGCAGCGCGACAGGGACCGGGGAGCTGTTTTTT. The rearrangement uses TRBV9 and TRBJ2-2, with TRBD1 matching 7 bases. The germline V gene has CDR1 SGDLS and CDR2 YYNGEE. The CDR3 contains 13 residues. The trim removed 3 bases at V and 5 bases at J, leaving 1 base unmatched.

The CDR3 coding sequence is TGTGCCAGCAGCTTACTGTCCGCCACGGTAGAGCAGTACTTC. Its protein product is CASSLLSATVEQYF. The genes are TRBV11-2 and TRBJ2-7, with D unclear. Germline values: CDR1 SGHAT, CDR2 FQNNGV. This CDR3 spans 14 amino acids. With 2 bases removed from V and 7 bases from J, the gap between germline ends came to 15 bases.

The chain recombines TRBV18 with TRBJ2-1; D is uncertain. In germline, CDR1 is KGHSH, CDR2 LQKENI. The V end lost 2 bases, the J end lost 10 bases, and 15 bases lay between the germline ends. This CDR3 contains 14 residues. The CDR3 here is CASSPAPRIDEQFF. CDR3 nucleotides: TGTGCCAGCTCACCAGCGCCTAGAATTGACGAGCAGTTCTTC.

The chain uses TRBV5-1 and TRBJ2-2; 7 bases fit TRBD2. CDR1 and CDR2 (germline): SGHRS, YFSETQ. The J segment lost 0 bases and the V segment lost 1 base, leaving 6 bases of the junction unmatched. The CDR3 consists of 17 residues. CDR3 sequence reads: CASSLNGGGTNTGELFF. Here the CDR3 DNA reads TGCGCCAGCAGCTTGAACGGCGGGGGAACGAACACCGGGGAGCTGTTTTTT.

The gene calls are TRBV5-4 and TRBJ1-1; tentative D call: TRBD1 (6 bases). The CDR3 length is 15 residues. Per germline, CDR1 SGHNT and CDR2 YYREEE (reference sequence). Trimming pared 0 bases from V and 5 bases from J, leaving 14 bases between. The CDR3 DNA is TGTGCCAGCAGCTTGGCGGGGATAGGGGGAACTGAAGCTTTCTTT. This encodes CASSLAGIGGTEAFF. Based on the CDR3 plus reference TRBV5-4 and TRBJ1-1, the full variable domain is ETGVTQSPTHLIKTRGQQVTLRCSSQSGHNTVSWYQQALGQGPQFIFQYYREEENGRGNFPPRFSGLQFPNYSSELNVNALELDDSALYLCASSLAGIGGTEAFFGQGTRLTVV.

The gene calls are TRBV6-5 and TRBJ2-2, with D possibly TRBD1 on 6 matching bases. The CDR3 runs to 14 residues. Trimming pared 10 bases from V and 0 bases from J, leaving 12 bases between. Germline values: CDR1 MNHEY, CDR2 SVGAGI. CDR3 sequence reads: CATPDRPNTGELFF. DNA of the CDR3: TGTGCCACCCCGGACAGACCGAACACCGGGGAGCTGTTTTTT.

The chain links TRBV7-8 to TRBJ1-1; D ambiguous. Germline CDR1 reads SGHVS; CDR2 reads FQNEAQ. V was cut by 5 bases and J by 7 bases, with 17 bases left in between. The CDR3 loop spans 14 amino acids. This CDR3 is CASSPWVLADEAFF. Written as DNA, the CDR3 is TGTGCCAGCAGCCCATGGGTGTTGGCGGATGAAGCTTTCTTT.

CDR3 nucleotides: TGCAGCGTCGAACAGGGGAACACTGAAGCTTTCTTT. Translating it yields CSVEQGNTEAFF. The rearrangement links TRBV29-1 to TRBJ1-1; maybe TRBD1 (6 bases). V was trimmed by 6 bases and J by 1 base, leaving 9 bases between them. This CDR3 comprises 12 residues. The germline gives CDR1 SQVTM, CDR2 ANQGSEA.

The CDR3 bases are TGCAGTGCTAGTAAGACAGAAGGGCATGCTAACTATGGCTACACCTTC. This gives the protein CSASKTEGHANYGYTF. The chain has TRBV20-1 and TRBJ1-2; possibly TRBD1 for D (5 bases). From germline, CDR1 is DFQATT and CDR2 SNEGSKA (reference sequence). This CDR3 is 16 amino acids long. V dropped 3 bases and J dropped 0 bases, with 17 bases sitting between them.

The chain recombines TRBV6-6 with TRBJ1-5; 9 bases map to TRBD1. The CDR3 is made up of 15 amino acids. After removal of 3 bases from V and 3 bases from J, the junction contained 3 bases not matched to a gene. CDR1 is MNHNY and CDR2 is SVGAGI in the germline V gene (reference sequence). In DNA form, the CDR3 reads TGTGCCAGCAGTTATAGGACAGGGGTCAATCAGCCCCAGCATTTT. Translation gives CASSYRTGVNQPQHF.

The chain carries TRBV18 and TRBJ2-6; D may be TRBD1 (5 bases). Looked up from germline, CDR1 is KGHSH and CDR2 is LQKENI. CDR3 length: 17 amino acids. Trimming removed 6 bases from V and 0 bases from J, with 15 bases in between. The CDR3 here is CASSQAQGRSGANVLTF. DNA for the CDR3: TGTGCCAGCTCGCAAGCCCAGGGCCGCTCTGGGGCCAACGTCCTGACTTTC.

The chain uses TRBV6-5 and TRBJ2-5; tentative D call: TRBD2 (5 bases). CDR1 is MNHEY and CDR2 is SVGAGI in the germline V gene. Trimming left V 7 bases short and J 5 bases short, with 14 bases between. This CDR3 comprises 13 residues. The CDR3 sequence is CASTDSRGETQYF. The CDR3 bases are TGTGCCAGCACCGACTCGCGAGGGGAGACCCAGTACTTC.

Turning to this clone: Relative to the germline gene, one junction end is altered; a read error may explain this. This rearrangement joins TRBV7-9 to TRBJ1-6; D perhaps matches TRBD1 (5 bases). CDR3 length equals 12 residues. Germline V gene lookup returns CDR1 SEHNR and CDR2 FQNEAQ (reference sequence). The CDR3 loop reads CASGFGGSPLHF. CDR3 coding DNA: TGTGCCAGCGGCTTCGGGGGGTCACCCCTCCACTTT.

The chain is built from TRBV11-2 and TRBJ1-6; 8 positions match TRBD1. This CDR3 is built from 14 residues. Germline CDR1 and CDR2: SGHAT and FQNNGV. The trim removed 5 bases at V and 10 bases at J, leaving 7 bases unmatched. The CDR3 sequence is CASSRGQGRSPLHF. The DNA for the CDR3 is TGTGCCAGCAGCCGCGGACAGGGCCGATCACCCCTCCACTTT.

This clone was counted a few times. V is TRBV19 and J is TRBJ2-3; 7 bases are a match to TRBD2. CDR3 length: 14 residues. CDR1 is LNHDA and CDR2 is SQIVND in the germline V gene (reference sequence). After removal of 5 bases from V and 3 bases from J, the junction contained 5 bases not matched to a gene. CDR3 residues: CASSSPSGTDTQYF. CDR3 nucleotide sequence: TGTGCCAGTAGTTCCCCTAGCGGTACAGATACGCAGTATTTT.

There are a few counts of this clone. This chain links TRBV21-1 with TRBJ1-1. TRBV21-1 is a recognized pseudogene. The CDR3 covers 16 residues. CDR3 sequence (DNA): TGTGCCAGCAGCACTATGGCGTGGGACTCGAACACTGAAGCTTTCTTT. Encoded protein: CASSTMAWDSNTEAFF.

V is TRBV9 and J is TRBJ2-7; 7 bases are shared with TRBD2. This CDR3 comprises 16 residues. CDR1 and CDR2 from the germline V gene are SGDLS and YYNGEE. The V and J ends lost 0 bases and 4 bases, in that order; junction bases with no gene match: 10. The DNA for the CDR3 is TGTGCCAGCAGCGTAGCTAGCGGAAGGGGCACGTACGAGCAGTACTTC. Its protein product is CASSVASGRGTYEQYF.

The V gene is TRBV7-2, the J gene TRBJ2-4, with D uncertain. The CDR3 consists of 18 residues. CDR1 is SGHTA, CDR2 FQGNSA, per germline. The ends were cut back, 2 bases at V and 1 base at J, with 18 bases in the middle. The CDR3 loop is CASSLFEARITAKNIQYF. The CDR3 coding sequence is TGTGCCAGCAGCTTATTTGAGGCAAGAATTACGGCCAAAAACATTCAGTACTTC.

The rearrangement joins TRBV7-3 to TRBJ2-1; 7 bases map to TRBD2. The CDR3 runs 11 residues. The junction had 0 bases not matched to a gene; V was cut back by 5 bases and J by 8 bases. The V gene's germline CDR1 is SGHTA and CDR2 FQGTGA. The CDR3 region has the DNA TGTGCCAGCAGCGCGGGGGATGAGCAGTTCTTC. It codes for CASSAGDEQFF.

This clone was observed a handful of times. The chain combines TRBV5-1 with TRBJ1-2; perhaps TRBD1 as D (5 bases). Trimming removed 1 base from V and 7 bases from J, with 8 bases in between. The CDR3 is made up of 12 amino acids. The germline V gene has CDR1 SGHRS and CDR2 YFSETQ. The CDR3 is CASSLWQGGYTF. The CDR3 DNA reads as TGCGCCAGCAGCTTGTGGCAGGGTGGCTACACCTTC.

V is TRBV9 and J is TRBJ2-7, with 9 bases aligning to TRBD2. The J segment lost 7 bases and the V segment lost 0 bases, leaving 5 bases of the junction unmatched. This CDR3 comprises 14 residues. Germline values: CDR1 SGDLS, CDR2 YYNGEE. CDR3 nucleotide sequence: TGTGCCAGCAGCGTAGCCAGCGGGGGGCGAGAGCAGTACTTC. This gives the protein CASSVASGGREQYF.

This rearrangement joins TRBV19 to TRBJ1-3, with TRBD1 matching over 7 bases. Looked up from germline, CDR1 is LNHDA and CDR2 is SQIVND (reference sequence). V was pared by 6 bases and J by 0 bases, with 2 bases of the junction left unmatched. The CDR3 is 14 residues long. DNA of the CDR3: TGTGCCAGTAGCGGGACAGCCTCTGGAAACACCATATATTTT. It is translated as CASSGTASGNTIYF. Drawing the rest from reference TRBV19 and TRBJ1-3, the complete variable domain is DGGITQSPKYLFRKEGQNVTLSCEQNLNHDAMYWYRQDPGQGLRLIYYSQIVNDFQKGDIAEGYSVSREKKESFPLTVTSAQKNPTAFYLCASSGTASGNTIYFGEGSWLTVV.

This sequence joins TRBV5-4 and TRBJ2-4; D possibly corresponds to TRBD2 (6 bases). With 1 base removed from V and 10 bases from J, the gap between germline ends came to 21 bases. Germline loops: CDR1 SGHNT, CDR2 YYREEE (reference sequence). This CDR3 is 16 amino acids long. CDR3 coding DNA: TGTGCCAGCAGCTTGCGGGGGTGGCCTGACCAAGGGATTCAGTACTTC. Its translation: CASSLRGWPDQGIQYF.

This chain links TRBV19 with TRBJ1-2, with TRBD1 matching over 8 bases. Germline values: CDR1 LNHDA, CDR2 SQIVND (reference sequence). The CDR3 spans 15 residues. Germline trimming cut 4 bases from V and 3 bases from J; bases unmatched to any gene: 7. CDR3 sequence: CASSTPGQVDYGYTF. As DNA, the CDR3 is TGTGCCAGTAGTACCCCGGGACAGGTGGACTATGGCTACACCTTC.

CDR3 nucleotide sequence: TGCGCCAGCAGCTTGGATCCGGGCTCCTATAATTCACCCCTCCACTTT. Its translation: CASSLDPGSYNSPLHF. The J gene is TRBJ1-6, the V gene TRBV5-1; no clear D gene. Germline CDR1 is SGHRS and CDR2 is YFSETQ. This CDR3 spans 16 amino acids. V was trimmed by 0 bases and J by 0 bases, leaving 7 bases between them.

This chain uses TRBV4-3 with TRBJ2-7; 7 nucleotides agree with TRBD2. V trimming: 5 bases; J trimming: 2 bases; junction bases outside the gene matches: 12. The germline V gene has CDR1 LGHNA and CDR2 YSLEER. The CDR3 is 16 residues long. In DNA, the CDR3 is TGCGCCAGCAGCTTCTCGATGGGGGGGGAAACCTACGAGCAGTACTTC. Its translation is CASSFSMGGETYEQYF.